The entry below gives a single T cell receptor beta chain sequence along with its context. Its antigen remains unknown. This specimen belongs to a study of cytomegalovirus exposure and HLA in healthy donors. Study-level results: Later analysis suggested most CMV-associated TCR beta chains were HLA-restricted.

The PCR made use of 60 Vbeta and 13 Jbeta primers. The protocol was immunoSEQ multiplex PCR, while the TCRdb copy is restricted to in-frame clones and leaves out a portion. The table shows about 120,000 clones, with around 60% occurring only once. V lost 6 bases, J lost 7 bases, and 16 bases lay in between. Germline assignment: CDR1 LNHDA and CDR2 SQIVND (reference sequence). CDR3 size: 14 residues. The material sequenced was PBMCs. The sequence derives from a woman between 40 and 55 years old in good health and CMV-seropositive. V usage is TRBV19 and J usage is TRBJ1-5; no firm D call. CDR3 sequence: CASRRNPEIQPQHF. In DNA, the CDR3 is TGTGCCAGTAGAAGAAACCCAGAAATCCAGCCCCAGCATTTT. The entire variable domain, with the rest obtained from reference TRBV19 and TRBJ1-5, is as follows: DGGITQSPKYLFRKEGQNVTLSCEQNLNHDAMYWYRQDPGQGLRLIYYSQIVNDFQKGDIAEGYSVSREKKESFPLTVTSAQKNPTAFYLCASRRNPEIQPQHFGDGTRLSIL.